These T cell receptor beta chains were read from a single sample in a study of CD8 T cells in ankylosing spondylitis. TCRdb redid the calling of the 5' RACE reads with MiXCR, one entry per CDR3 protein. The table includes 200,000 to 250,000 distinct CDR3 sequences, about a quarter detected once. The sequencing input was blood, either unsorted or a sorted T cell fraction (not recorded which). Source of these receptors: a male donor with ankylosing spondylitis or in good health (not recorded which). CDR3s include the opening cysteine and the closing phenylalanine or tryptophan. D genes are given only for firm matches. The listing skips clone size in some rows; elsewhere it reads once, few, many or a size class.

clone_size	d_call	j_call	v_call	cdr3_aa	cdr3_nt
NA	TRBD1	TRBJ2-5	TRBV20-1	CSAHQTGVETQYF	TGCAGTGCTCACCAGACAGGGGTGGAGACCCAGTACTTC
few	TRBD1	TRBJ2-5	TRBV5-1	CASSVQQGARETQYF	TGCGCCAGCAGCGTCCAACAGGGGGCGCGGGAGACCCAGTACTTC
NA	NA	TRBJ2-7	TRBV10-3	CAISESGSYEQYF	TGTGCCATCAGTGAGTCTGGTTCCTACGAGCAGTACTTC
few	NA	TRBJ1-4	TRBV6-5	CASSSHATNEKLFF	TGTGCCAGCAGTTCGCACGCAACTAATGAAAAACTGTTTTTT
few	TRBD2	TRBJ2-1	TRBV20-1	CSASSGSSYNEQFF	TGCAGTGCTAGCAGCGGGAGCAGCTACAATGAGCAGTTCTTC
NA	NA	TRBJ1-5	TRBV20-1	CSAREPGGNQPQHF	TGCAGTGCTAGAGAGCCGGGTGGCAATCAGCCCCAGCATTTT
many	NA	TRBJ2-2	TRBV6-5	CASSYEKTGELFF	TGTGCCAGCAGTTACGAGAAGACCGGGGAGCTGTTTTTT
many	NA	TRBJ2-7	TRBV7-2	CASSSNWGPYEQYF	TGTGCCAGCAGCTCCAACTGGGGACCGTACGAGCAGTACTTC
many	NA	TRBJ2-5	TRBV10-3	CAISRGLNQETQYF	TGTGCCATCTCGCGGGGGCTCAATCAAGAGACCCAGTACTTC
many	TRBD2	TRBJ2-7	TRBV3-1	CASSQGTRAYEQYF	TGTGCCAGCAGCCAAGGGACTAGGGCCTACGAGCAGTACTTC
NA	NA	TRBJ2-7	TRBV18	CASSPGTADYEQYF	TGTGCCAGCTCACCCGGGACCGCTGACTACGAGCAGTACTTC
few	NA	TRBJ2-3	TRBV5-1	CASSSGPKHTDTQYF	TGCGCCAGCAGCTCTGGGCCAAAACATACAGATACGCAGTATTTT
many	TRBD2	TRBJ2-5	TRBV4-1	CASSETSGTTQRGQYF	TGCGCCAGCAGCGAGACTAGCGGGACCACGCAAAGGGGCCAGTACTTC
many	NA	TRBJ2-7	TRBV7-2	CASSSFGEQYF	TGTGCCAGCAGCTCCTTCGGCGAGCAGTACTTC
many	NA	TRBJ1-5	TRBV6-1	CASSPGHRMEPQHF	TGTGCCAGCAGCCCCGGACACCGGATGGAGCCCCAGCATTTT
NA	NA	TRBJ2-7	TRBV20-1	CSARVSGVYEQYF	TGCAGTGCTAGAGTTAGCGGAGTCTACGAGCAGTACTTC
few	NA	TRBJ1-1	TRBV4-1	CASSQGHSTVNTEAFF	TGCGCCAGCAGCCAAGGACATTCAACCGTAAACACTGAAGCTTTCTTT
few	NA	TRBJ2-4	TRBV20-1	CSALGLGAKNIQYF	TGCAGTGCTCTAGGGCTCGGAGCCAAAAACATTCAGTACTTC
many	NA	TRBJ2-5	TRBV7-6	CASSLVVQETQYF	TGTGCCAGCAGCTTAGTGGTCCAAGAGACCCAGTACTTC
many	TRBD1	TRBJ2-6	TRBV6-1	CASSPESTGLSGANVLTF	TGTGCCAGCAGCCCAGAATCGACAGGGTTATCTGGGGCCAACGTCCTGACTTTC
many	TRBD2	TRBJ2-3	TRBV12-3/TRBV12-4	CASTVGLAGDTDTQYF	TGTGCCAGCACCGTCGGTCTAGCGGGAGACACAGATACGCAGTATTTT
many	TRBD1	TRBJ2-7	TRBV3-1	CASSQDGLGRGQREQYF	TGTGCCAGCAGCCAAGATGGGCTAGGCAGGGGGCAACGGGAGCAGTACTTC
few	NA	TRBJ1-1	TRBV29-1	CSTNTGSGTEAFF	TGCAGCACAAACACAGGGTCGGGCACTGAAGCTTTCTTT
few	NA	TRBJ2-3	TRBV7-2	CASSFTGTRNTDTQYF	TGTGCCAGCAGCTTTACAGGGACGAGGAACACAGATACGCAGTATTTT
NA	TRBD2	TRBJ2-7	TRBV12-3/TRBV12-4	CASSPGGDYVGEQYF	TGTGCCAGCAGTCCGGGGGGGGACTATGTTGGCGAGCAGTACTTC
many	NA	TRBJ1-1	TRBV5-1	CASSLGGTGYFTEAFF	TGCGCCAGCAGCCTGGGGGGGACGGGTTACTTTACTGAAGCTTTCTTT